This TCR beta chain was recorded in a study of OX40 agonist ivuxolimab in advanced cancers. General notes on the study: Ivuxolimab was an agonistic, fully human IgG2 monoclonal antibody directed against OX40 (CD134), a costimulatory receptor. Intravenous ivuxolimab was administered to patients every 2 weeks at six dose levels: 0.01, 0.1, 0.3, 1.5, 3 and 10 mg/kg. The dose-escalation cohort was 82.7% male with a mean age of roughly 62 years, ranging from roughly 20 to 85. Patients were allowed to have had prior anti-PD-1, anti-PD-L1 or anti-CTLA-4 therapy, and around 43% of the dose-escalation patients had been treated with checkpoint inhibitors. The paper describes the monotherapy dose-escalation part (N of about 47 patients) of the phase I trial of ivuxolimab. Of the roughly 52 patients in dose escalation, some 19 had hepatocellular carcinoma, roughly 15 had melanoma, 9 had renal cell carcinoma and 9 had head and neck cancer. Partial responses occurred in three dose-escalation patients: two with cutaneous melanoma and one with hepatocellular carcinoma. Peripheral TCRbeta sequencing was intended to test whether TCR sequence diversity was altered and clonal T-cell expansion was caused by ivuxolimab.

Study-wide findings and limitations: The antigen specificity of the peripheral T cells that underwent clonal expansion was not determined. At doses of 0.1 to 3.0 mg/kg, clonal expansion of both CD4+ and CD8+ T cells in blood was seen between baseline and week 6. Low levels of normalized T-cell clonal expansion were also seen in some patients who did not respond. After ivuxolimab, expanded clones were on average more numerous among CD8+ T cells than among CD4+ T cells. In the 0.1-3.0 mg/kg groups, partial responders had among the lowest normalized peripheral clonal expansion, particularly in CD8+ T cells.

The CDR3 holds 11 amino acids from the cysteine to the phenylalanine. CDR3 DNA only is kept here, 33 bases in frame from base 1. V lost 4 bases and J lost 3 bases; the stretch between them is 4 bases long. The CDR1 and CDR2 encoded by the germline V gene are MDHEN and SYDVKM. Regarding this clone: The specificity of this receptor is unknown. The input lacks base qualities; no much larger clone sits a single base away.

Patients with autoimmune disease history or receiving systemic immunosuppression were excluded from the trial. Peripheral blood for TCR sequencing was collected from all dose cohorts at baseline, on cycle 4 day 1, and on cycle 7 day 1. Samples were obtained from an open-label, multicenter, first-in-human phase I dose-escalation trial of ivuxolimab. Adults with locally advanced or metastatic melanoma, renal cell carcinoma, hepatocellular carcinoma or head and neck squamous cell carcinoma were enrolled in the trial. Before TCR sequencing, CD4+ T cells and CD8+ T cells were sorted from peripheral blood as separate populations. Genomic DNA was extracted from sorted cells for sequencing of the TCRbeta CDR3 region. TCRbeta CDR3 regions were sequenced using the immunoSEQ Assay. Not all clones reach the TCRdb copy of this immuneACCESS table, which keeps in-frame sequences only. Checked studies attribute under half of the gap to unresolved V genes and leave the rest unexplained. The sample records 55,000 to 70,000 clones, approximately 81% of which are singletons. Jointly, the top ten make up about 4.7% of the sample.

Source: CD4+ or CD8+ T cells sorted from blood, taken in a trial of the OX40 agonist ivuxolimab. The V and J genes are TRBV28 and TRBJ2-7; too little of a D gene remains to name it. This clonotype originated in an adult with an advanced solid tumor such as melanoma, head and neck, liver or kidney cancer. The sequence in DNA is TGTGCCAGCAGTTCCAGCTACGAGCAGTACTTC. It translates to CASSSSYEQYF.